The rows below give T cell receptor beta chains drawn from one sample of a study of shared clonotypes between healthy human individuals. Clones were sequenced by immunoSEQ multiplex PCR, and TCRdb holds only the in-frame ones, with some missing. The sample lists approximately 2,000,000 clones; 85% to 95% were seen once. Sequenced material: naive CD4+ T cells from PBMCs. These receptors were obtained from a man aged 18 to 29 in good health. Some clones in this sample may be carry-over from other donors' samples. CDR3s include the opening cysteine and the closing phenylalanine or tryptophan. The order of the fields is V gene, CDR3 length, J gene, CDR3 protein.

V gene: TRBV19; CDR3 length: 13; J gene: TRBJ2-3; CDR3 protein: CASSLGTPDTQYF
V gene: TRBV7-3; CDR3 length: 15; J gene: TRBJ1-1; CDR3 protein: CASSPGTGGRTEAFF
V gene: TRBV7-2; CDR3 length: 13; J gene: TRBJ1-1; CDR3 protein: CASSLTPGLEAFF
V gene: TRBV7-9; CDR3 length: 14; J gene: TRBJ2-3; CDR3 protein: CASSAIPNTDTQYF
V gene: TRBV5-8; CDR3 length: 15; J gene: TRBJ2-2; CDR3 protein: CASSLGQGAAGELFF
V gene: TRBV7-9; CDR3 length: 13; J gene: TRBJ2-5; CDR3 protein: CASSLVQGVKQYF
V gene: TRBV28; CDR3 length: 13; J gene: TRBJ1-2; CDR3 protein: CASSFGGHYGYTF
V gene: TRBV18; CDR3 length: 14; J gene: TRBJ1-1; CDR3 protein: CASSPGRGNTEAFF
V gene: TRBV19; CDR3 length: 14; J gene: TRBJ2-5; CDR3 protein: CASSPRGVQETQYF
V gene: TRBV7-2; CDR3 length: 14; J gene: TRBJ2-1; CDR3 protein: CASSPRGREDEQFF
V gene: TRBV7-3; CDR3 length: 13; J gene: TRBJ2-3; CDR3 protein: CASSSLAGVTQYF
V gene: TRBV7-2; CDR3 length: 16; J gene: TRBJ2-6; CDR3 protein: CASSLVAASGANVLTF
V gene: TRBV7-2; CDR3 length: 15; J gene: TRBJ2-7; CDR3 protein: CASSFFLSEGYEQYF
V gene: TRBV5-3; CDR3 length: 16; J gene: TRBJ1-1; CDR3 protein: CARSTRDKILDIEAFF
V gene: TRBV11-1; CDR3 length: 12; J gene: TRBJ1-2; CDR3 protein: CASSFGADGYTF
V gene: TRBV27; CDR3 length: 16; J gene: TRBJ1-1; CDR3 protein: CASSLKHRVGNTEAFF
V gene: TRBV6-5; CDR3 length: 16; J gene: TRBJ1-2; CDR3 protein: CASSYKAALRDYGYTF
V gene: TRBV11-3; CDR3 length: 16; J gene: TRBJ2-1; CDR3 protein: CASSPYRGNSYNEQFF
V gene: TRBV5-6; CDR3 length: 17; J gene: TRBJ1-3; CDR3 protein: CASSLGSWAGSGNTIYF
V gene: TRBV21-1; CDR3 length: 15; J gene: TRBJ2-1; CDR3 protein: CASITLDRGDRKQFF
V gene: TRBV9; CDR3 length: 16; J gene: TRBJ2-3; CDR3 protein: CASSTSSGKGTDTQYF
V gene: TRBV30; CDR3 length: 18; J gene: TRBJ2-6; CDR3 protein: CAWNRDRSEQPGANVLTF
V gene: TRBV7-8; CDR3 length: 18; J gene: TRBJ2-3; CDR3 protein: CASSVSGLAGSGADTQYF
V gene: TRBV2; CDR3 length: 12; J gene: TRBJ1-2; CDR3 protein: CASSDRGYGYTF
V gene: TRBV30; CDR3 length: 13; J gene: TRBJ2-7; CDR3 protein: CAWSAVRLSEQYF
V gene: TRBV6-4; CDR3 length: 13; J gene: TRBJ1-2; CDR3 protein: CASPSTGSYGYTF